A single sample gave rise to the 22 T cell receptor beta chains below, sequenced in a study of human T cells and chemical hapten exposure. Time point specified: pre-sensitization, week 0. Stated treatment: therapeutic diphenylcyclopropenone sensitization with weekly scalp DPC. In TCRdb, the RACE reads were re-called with MiXCR into one record per CDR3 protein. The sample yields some 39,000 distinct CDR3 sequences, 6.5% to 8% seen once. The source was whole blood, collected in connection with sensitization to the hapten diphenylcyclopropenone (DPC). The source of these receptors is a woman between 50 and 59 years old with alopecia areata. Some clones in this sample may be carry-over from other donors' samples.

The chain employs TRBV12-3 or TRBV12-4 and TRBJ2-5, with TRBD2 identical over 12 bases. The V and J ends lost 5 bases and 5 bases, in that order; junction bases with no gene match: 9. The CDR3 extends over 16 amino acids. The CDR3 region has the DNA TGTGCCAGCAGTAAACGACTAGCGGGAGTCGGCGAGACCCAGTACTTC. Protein: CASSKRLAGVGETQYF.

This clonotype was seen many times. The V gene is TRBV11-2, the J gene TRBJ2-1; D is undetermined. Between the trimmed V and J ends, which lost 5 bases and 5 bases, there was a span of 16 bases. This CDR3 comprises 15 residues. CDR1 is SGHAT, CDR2 FQNNGV, per germline. The CDR3 bases are TGTGCCAGCAGCCCGATGGGAAGCTTCGACAATGAGCAGTTCTTC. It encodes CASSPMGSFDNEQFF.

In its sample, this clonotype was seen a few times. This sequence joins TRBV7-8 and TRBJ1-6; D is ambiguous. Germline V gene sequence: CDR1 SGHVS, CDR2 FQNEAQ. This CDR3 is built from 16 residues. V was trimmed by 1 base and J by 7 bases, leaving 14 bases between them. The CDR3 here is CASSLGPSPGNSPLHF. Here the CDR3 DNA reads TGTGCCAGCAGCTTAGGACCCTCCCCGGGCAATTCACCCCTCCACTTT.

This clonotype was observed many times. V gene TRBV7-9 combines with J gene TRBJ2-3, with 7 bases that match TRBD2. Trimming cost V 3 bases and J 2 bases; bases outside gene matches: 5. The CDR3 totals 15 residues. CDR1 and CDR2 from the germline V gene are SEHNR and FQNEAQ (reference sequence). The DNA for the CDR3 is TGTGCCAGCAGCTTTCCGGGACTATACACAGATACGCAGTATTTT. Translation gives CASSFPGLYTDTQYF.

This clonotype has at least ten counts. CDR3 residues: CASSQGGATHYEQYF. DNA for the CDR3: TGTGCCAGCAGCCAAGGGGGAGCGACCCACTACGAGCAGTACTTC. The gene calls are TRBV14 and TRBJ2-7; D is possibly TRBD2 (5 bases). The CDR3 loop spans 15 amino acids. The V gene lost 1 base and the J gene lost 3 bases, with 13 bases spanning the gap. Germline V gene lookup returns CDR1 SGHDN and CDR2 FVKESK.

J is TRBJ2-7 and V is TRBV10-2; TRBD2 matches at 7 bases. Germline V gene data show CDR1 as WSHSY and CDR2 as SAAADI. Losses at the gene ends were 4 bases for V and 7 bases for J; bases not matched to a gene: 10. The CDR3 spans 14 residues. The CDR3: CASSVRGRGGEQYF. The DNA for the CDR3 is TGCGCCAGCAGTGTGCGCGGTAGGGGAGGGGAGCAGTACTTC.

A few counts support this clonotype. The rearrangement links TRBV12-3 or TRBV12-4 to TRBJ2-2; no reliable D call. CDR3 length equals 13 residues. Trimming cost V 5 bases and J 7 bases, with 11 bases left between them. CDR3 region: CASSPRPGGELFF. The CDR3 nucleotides are TGTGCCAGCAGTCCCCGTCCCGGCGGGGAGCTGTTTTTT.

The sample holds a few counts of this clonotype. J is TRBJ1-5 and V is TRBV2; D call uncertain. Trimming pared 4 bases from V and 1 base from J, leaving 8 bases between. CDR1 is SNHLY and CDR2 is FYNNEI in the germline V gene. The CDR3 consists of 14 residues. The CDR3 spells CASSGSRSNQPQHF. The CDR3, as DNA: TGTGCCAGCAGTGGTAGCCGGAGCAATCAGCCCCAGCATTTT.

This clonotype was seen only a few times. A much more abundant neighbour one base away suggests this may be a read error. The V call is TRBV7-6, the J call TRBJ2-7; D tentatively fits TRBD1 or TRBD2 (5 bases each). Germline-derived CDR1 and CDR2 are SGHVS and FNYEAQ. The CDR3 runs to 12 residues. CDR3 nucleotide sequence: TGTGCCAGCAGCTCCAGGGAGTACGAGCAGAACTTC. Translating gives CASSSREYEQNF.

This clonotype appeared many times. This chain links TRBV25-1 with TRBJ2-3; D perhaps matches TRBD2 (5 bases). In germline, CDR1 is MGHDK, CDR2 SYGVNS. The length of the CDR3 is 14 residues. Trimming took 3 bases from V and 5 from J, leaving 12 bases between them. The CDR3 is CASSEGGLKDTQYF. DNA for the CDR3: TGTGCCAGCAGTGAGGGCGGGTTGAAAGATACGCAGTATTTT.

This clonotype was picked up a small number of times. The J gene is TRBJ2-7, the V gene TRBV5-1; D not certain. The V gene's germline CDR1 is SGHRS and CDR2 YFSETQ. This CDR3 is built from 15 residues. V lost 0 bases and J 4 bases, leaving 14 bases between the germline ends. CDR3 sequence (DNA): TGCGCCAGCAGCTTGGGTTCGTCCACTGAATACGAGCAGTACTTC. Translation: CASSLGSSTEYEQYF.

This clonotype was recorded at least ten times. CDR3 DNA: TGCGCCAGCAGCCAAGTAGGGCGACTAAGGAACGAGCAGTACTTC. Its translation is CASSQVGRLRNEQYF. The chain has TRBV4-1 and TRBJ2-7, with D perhaps TRBD2 (5 bases). There are 15 residues in the CDR3. Germline loops: CDR1 MGHRA, CDR2 YSYEKL. The V end was cut by 1 base, the J end by 5 bases, with 15 bases between.

This clonotype was seen many times. This rearrangement joins TRBV20-1 to TRBJ2-5; D uncertain. The CDR3 has 14 residues. Germline V gene lookup returns CDR1 DFQATT and CDR2 SNEGSKA (reference sequence). V lost 5 bases and J lost 4, with 17 bases in between. The CDR3 nucleotides are TGCAGTGCTCTACCCCCCGGCTCCCGAGAGACCCAGTACTTC. It yields the protein CSALPPGSRETQYF.

This clonotype was seen more than once but under ten times. The chain links TRBV20-1 to TRBJ2-3, with a weak D call TRBD1 (5 bases). This CDR3 region has 15 residues. CDR1 is DFQATT, CDR2 SNEGSKA, per germline (reference sequence). With 3 bases removed from V and 2 bases from J, the gap between germline ends came to 15 bases. The CDR3 DNA follows: TGCAGTGCTAGCAGGGCCGCCGGGTACACAGATACGCAGTATTTT. Translation: CSASRAAGYTDTQYF.

V gene TRBV9 combines with J gene TRBJ2-3; D gene uncertain. CDR3 length: 15 residues. CDR1 SGDLS and CDR2 YYNGEE come from the germline V gene. Between the trimmed V and J ends, which lost 4 bases and 2 bases, there was a span of 14 bases. In DNA form, the CDR3 reads TGTGCCAGCAGCCGGACCCTAATCATCACAGATACGCAGTATTTT. It translates to CASSRTLIITDTQYF.

This clonotype was found many times. The chain recombines TRBV5-1 with TRBJ1-1, with D unclear. This CDR3 has 12 residues. V dropped 1 base and J dropped 7 bases, with 8 bases sitting between them. Germline V gene data show CDR1 as SGHRS and CDR2 as YFSETQ. The CDR3 reads CASSLRANEAFF. The CDR3 DNA reads TGCGCCAGCAGCTTGAGAGCTAATGAAGCTTTCTTT. The full variable domain, with the rest looked up from reference TRBV5-1 and TRBJ1-1, is KAGVTQTPRYLIKTRGQQVTLSCSPISGHRSVSWYQQTPGQGLQFLFEYFSETQRNKGNFPGRFSGRQFSNSRSEMNVSTLELGDSALYLCASSLRANEAFFGQGTRLTVV.

This clonotype was seen many times. The chain recombines TRBV7-9 with TRBJ1-4; 8 bases are shared with TRBD1. V gave up 5 bases and J gave up 8 bases; unmatched junction bases: 10. Germline-derived CDR1 and CDR2 are SEHNR and FQNEAQ (reference sequence). The CDR3 spans 15 residues. DNA of the CDR3: TGTGCCAGCAGCGACGTTGACAGGGGAGACGAAAAACTGTTTTTT. Protein: CASSDVDRGDEKLFF.

This chain uses TRBV6-2 or TRBV6-3 with TRBJ1-5; perhaps TRBD1 as D (6 bases). The CDR3 has 15 residues. Germline V gene data show CDR1 as MNHEY and CDR2 as SVGEGT. V was trimmed by 4 bases and J by 2 bases, leaving 12 bases between them. This chain's CDR3 is CASSSLAGGNQPQHF. For the CDR3, the DNA is TGTGCCAGCAGTTCCCTCGCAGGGGGCAATCAGCCCCAGCATTTT.

This clonotype was seen more than once but under ten times. V is TRBV4-1 and J is TRBJ1-5; D is ambiguous. CDR3 length: 14 residues. Trimming removed 4 bases from V and 1 base from J, with 8 bases in between. Germline CDR1 is MGHRA and CDR2 is YSYEKL. The CDR3 nucleotides are TGCGCCAGCAGCCCACAAGAAAGCAATCAGCCCCAGCATTTT. Translating gives CASSPQESNQPQHF.

This clonotype was detected only a few times. The V call is TRBV19, the J call TRBJ1-2, with a weak D call TRBD1 (6 bases). V shed 9 bases and J shed 4 bases, with 18 bases lying between them. CDR1 is LNHDA, CDR2 SQIVND, per germline (reference sequence). The CDR3 is 14 residues long. The CDR3 reads CASLPGTLIYGYTF. The CDR3 nucleotides read TGTGCCAGCCTACCCGGGACACTGATCTATGGCTACACCTTC.

The gene calls are TRBV14 and TRBJ2-5; unclear D gene. The CDR3 runs to 14 residues. The germline gives CDR1 SGHDN, CDR2 FVKESK. Trimming stripped 0 bases from V and 9 bases from J, with 14 bases between. CDR3 DNA: TGTGCCAGCAGCCAAGATCCCAACGTGTGGTCCCAGTACTTC. It is translated as CASSQDPNVWSQYF.

This clonotype has ten or more counts. CDR3 protein: CASSPYRGDTEAFF. DNA for the CDR3: TGTGCCAGTAGTCCGTATCGGGGAGACACTGAAGCTTTCTTT. The chain has TRBV19 and TRBJ1-1, with D uncertain. This CDR3 is 14 amino acids long. V lost 5 bases to trimming and J lost 3 bases, with 13 bases between them. CDR1 and CDR2 from the germline V gene are LNHDA and SQIVND (reference sequence). Based on the CDR3 plus reference TRBV19 and TRBJ1-1, the full variable domain is DGGITQSPKYLFRKEGQNVTLSCEQNLNHDAMYWYRQDPGQGLRLIYYSQIVNDFQKGDIAEGYSVSREKKESFPLTVTSAQKNPTAFYLCASSPYRGDTEAFFGQGTRLTVV.